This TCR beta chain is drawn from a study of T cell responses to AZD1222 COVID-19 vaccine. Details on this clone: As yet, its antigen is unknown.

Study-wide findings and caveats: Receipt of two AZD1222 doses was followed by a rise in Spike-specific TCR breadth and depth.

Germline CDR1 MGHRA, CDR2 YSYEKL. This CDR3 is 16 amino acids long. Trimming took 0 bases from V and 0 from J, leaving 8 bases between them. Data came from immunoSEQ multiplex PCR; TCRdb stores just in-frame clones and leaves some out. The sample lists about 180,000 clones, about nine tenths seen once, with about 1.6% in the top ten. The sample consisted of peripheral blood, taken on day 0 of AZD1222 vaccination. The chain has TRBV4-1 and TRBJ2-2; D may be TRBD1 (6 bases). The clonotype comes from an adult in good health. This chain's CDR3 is CASSQEGGTNTGELFF. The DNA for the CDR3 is TGCGCCAGCAGCCAAGAAGGGGGAACGAACACCGGGGAGCTGTTTTTT.